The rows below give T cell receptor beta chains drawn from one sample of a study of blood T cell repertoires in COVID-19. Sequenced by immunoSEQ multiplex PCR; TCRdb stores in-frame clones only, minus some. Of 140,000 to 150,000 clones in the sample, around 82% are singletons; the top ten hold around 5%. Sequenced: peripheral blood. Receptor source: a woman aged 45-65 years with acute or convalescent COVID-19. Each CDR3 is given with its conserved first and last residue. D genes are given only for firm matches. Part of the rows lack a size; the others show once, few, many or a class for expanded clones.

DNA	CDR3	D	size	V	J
TGTGCCAGCAGCCTGAACACCGGGGAGCTGTTTTTT	CASSLNTGELFF	NA	once	TRBV12-3/TRBV12-4	TRBJ2-2
TGTGCCAGCAGACCGATGACAGGGGGCGCGGGTGGCTACACCTTC	CASRPMTGGAGGYTF	TRBD1	few	TRBV28	TRBJ1-2
TGTGCCATCAGTGACGCGGCCCCAAGGAATGAAAAACTGTTTTTT	CAISDAAPRNEKLFF	NA	NA	TRBV10-3	TRBJ1-4
TGCAGCGTTGGGCCCAGGGGACTAGAGTCCGGGGAGCTGTTTTTT	CSVGPRGLESGELFF	TRBD2	once	TRBV29-1	TRBJ2-2
TGTGCCAGCCTTCCGGGACAGGGGTTTCAGCCCCAGCATTTT	CASLPGQGFQPQHF	TRBD1	NA	TRBV6-5	TRBJ1-5
TGCAGCGTTGTGTGGGCACACTCTGGAAACACCATATATTTT	CSVVWAHSGNTIYF	NA	once	TRBV29-1	TRBJ1-3
TGCAGTGCTAGTATGCGGGACACAGATACGCAGTATTTT	CSASMRDTDTQYF	NA	once	TRBV20-1	TRBJ2-3
TGTGCCAGCAGCTTAATGGGCAGGGAACGTGAAAAACTGTTTTTT	CASSLMGREREKLFF	NA	NA	TRBV7-3	TRBJ1-4
TGTGCCAGCAGCCCGTCGAGGGGGGGTCTAAACACTGAAGCTTTCTTT	CASSPSRGGLNTEAFF	NA	NA	TRBV9	TRBJ1-1
TGTGCCAGCAGCGGCGAAGGGGCCACGAGGGATACGCAGTATTTT	CASSGEGATRDTQYF	NA	NA	TRBV9	TRBJ2-3
TGCGCCAGCAGCCAAGATTTACTTCATACCGGCGGGGTAGATGAGCAGTTCTTC	CASSQDLLHTGGVDEQFF	NA	NA	TRBV4-3	TRBJ2-1
TGTGCCAGCAGCCTCATGACAGGGGACGGTGGCTACACCTTC	CASSLMTGDGGYTF	TRBD1	NA	TRBV7-8	TRBJ1-2
TGTGCCAGTAGTATAGGGCGGGGGGTGTACAATGAGCAGTTCTTC	CASSIGRGVYNEQFF	TRBD2	few	TRBV19	TRBJ2-1
TGTGCCAGTAAGGAACAGGAAAGCACAGATACGCAGTATTTT	CASKEQESTDTQYF	NA	once	TRBV19	TRBJ2-3
TGTGCCAGCAGTTTCCAAGGGGGCCTCTCTGGAAACACCATATATTTT	CASSFQGGLSGNTIYF	TRBD1	NA	TRBV6-5	TRBJ1-3
TGTGCCAGCAGTTCCAACAGAAATCAGCCCCAGCATTTT	CASSSNRNQPQHF	NA	few	TRBV12-3/TRBV12-4	TRBJ1-5
TGTGCCAGCGCGGGACAGGCTGATGAAAAACTGTTTTTT	CASAGQADEKLFF	TRBD1	NA	TRBV12-3/TRBV12-4	TRBJ1-4
TGTGCCAGCAGCTCGACAGGGGAACCCTACGAGCAGTACTTC	CASSSTGEPYEQYF	TRBD1	NA	TRBV7-2	TRBJ2-7
TGCGCCAGCAGCTTGGCGGCACTTCGGGATTCACCCCTCCACTTT	CASSLAALRDSPLHF	NA	NA	TRBV5-1	TRBJ1-6
TGCGCCAGCAGCTTGGGCCAGGGTGTTCATGGCTACACCTTC	CASSLGQGVHGYTF	NA	few	TRBV5-1	TRBJ1-2
TGTGCCAGAGCACGGGCCGACAGGGAACCCTACGAGCAGTACTTC	CARARADREPYEQYF	TRBD1	NA	TRBV11-1	TRBJ2-7
TGTGCCAGCAGTTTCGGGGGGCTACCCGTTCAGCCCCAGCATTTT	CASSFGGLPVQPQHF	NA	NA	TRBV27	TRBJ1-5
TGTGCCAGCAGGCCTGCTGGAGGGAACACTGAAGCTTTCTTT	CASRPAGGNTEAFF	NA	NA	TRBV6-5	TRBJ1-1
TGTGCCAGCAGCACAGGGTGGTATGGCTACACCTTC	CASSTGWYGYTF	NA	NA	TRBV5-4	TRBJ1-2
TGTGCCAGCAGCGCGGGACAGGTCGGCTACACCTTC	CASSAGQVGYTF	TRBD1	NA	TRBV7-9	TRBJ1-2
TGTGCCAGCAGTAAGGGACAGGGAGCAGATACGCAGTATTTT	CASSKGQGADTQYF	TRBD1	NA	TRBV2	TRBJ2-3
TGTGCCAGCAGTTTGATAGCGGGGGGCATAGAGACCCAGTACTTC	CASSLIAGGIETQYF	TRBD2	NA	TRBV27	TRBJ2-5
TGTGCCAGCAGTTTACCGGGACAGGGGGCGACCCAGTACTTC	CASSLPGQGATQYF	TRBD1	few	TRBV6-2/TRBV6-3	TRBJ2-5
TGTGCCAGCAGCCCGGGGAGGGGCACTGAAGCTTTCTTT	CASSPGRGTEAFF	NA	NA	TRBV12-3/TRBV12-4	TRBJ1-1
TGTGCCAGCAGAGCGCGGGTTTCTGGAAACACCATATATTTT	CASRARVSGNTIYF	NA	NA	TRBV27	TRBJ1-3
TGCGCCAGCAGCCAAGGCCGCAGGGGGTTTCATAGCAATCAGCCCCAGCATTTT	CASSQGRRGFHSNQPQHF	TRBD1	NA	TRBV4-3	TRBJ1-5